These 28 T cell receptor beta chains were all obtained from the same sample, sequenced in a study of T cell responses to AZD1222 COVID-19 vaccine. Libraries were prepared by immunoSEQ multiplex PCR; TCRdb keeps only in-frame clonotypes and omits some of them. Here the sample spans 75,000 to 100,000 clones, roughly 90% being singletons. The sequenced sample was peripheral blood, obtained on day 0 of AZD1222 vaccination. The source of these receptors is an adult in good health.

This rearrangement joins TRBV4-2 to TRBJ2-2; D possibly uses TRBD1 or TRBD2 (5 bases each). The germline V gene encodes CDR1 LGHNA and CDR2 YNFKEQ. This CDR3 region has 18 residues. Trimming stripped 0 bases from V and 5 bases from J, with 19 bases between. The CDR3 is CASSQDRVGRDRTGELFF. The CDR3 coding sequence is TGTGCCAGCAGCCAAGATCGTGTAGGTCGGGACCGAACCGGGGAGCTGTTTTTT.

V gene TRBV6-5 combines with J gene TRBJ1-3; 7 bases agree with TRBD1. Trimming at V came to 4 bases and at J to 2 bases, leaving 2 bases not matched to a gene. The CDR3 length is 14 residues. The V gene's germline CDR1 is MNHEY and CDR2 SVGAGI. The CDR3, as DNA: TGTGCCAGCAGTTCCCAGGGGGCTGGAAACACCATATATTTT. It specifies CASSSQGAGNTIYF.

The chain joins TRBV19 to TRBJ2-6; 7 bases map to TRBD2. Trimming cost V 4 bases and J 0 bases; bases outside gene matches: 12. This CDR3 is built from 19 residues. Germline CDR1 and CDR2: LNHDA and SQIVND (reference sequence). The CDR3 spells CASSSRFGTTISGANVLTF. CDR3 DNA sequence: TGTGCCAGTAGTAGCCGCTTCGGGACTACGATCTCTGGGGCCAACGTCCTGACTTTC.

The chain has TRBV7-8 and TRBJ1-6, with D unresolved. The V end was cut by 5 bases, the J end by 0 bases, with 17 bases between. Germline V gene sequence: CDR1 SGHVS, CDR2 FQNEAQ. This CDR3 has 18 amino acids. As DNA, the CDR3 is TGTGCCAGCAGCCCCAAATTCCAGGCGAGCTCCTATAATTCACCCCTCCACTTT. Amino acid sequence: CASSPKFQASSYNSPLHF.

The chain employs TRBV3-1 (or the pseudogene TRBV3-2) and TRBJ2-5; TRBD2 aligns across 8 bases. The CDR3 runs 15 residues. Germline lookup yields CDR1 LGHDT and CDR2 YNNKEL (reference sequence). The ends lost 4 bases at V and 7 bases at J; junction bases unmatched: 11. For the CDR3, the DNA is TGTGCCAGCAGCCCTTATAGCGGGGCACCGGGGACCCAGTACTTC. Its protein is CASSPYSGAPGTQYF.

In the case of this clone: At the DNA level, this CDR3 is encoded by other sequences in the same sample as well. CDR3 DNA: TGTGCCAGCAGTGTCCTAGCGGGTAGCACAGATACGCAGTATTTT. Its translation: CASSVLAGSTDTQYF. The rearrangement joins TRBV6-4 to TRBJ2-3, with 8 bases that match TRBD2. The V and J ends lost 4 bases and 0 bases, in that order; junction bases with no gene match: 3. The CDR3 sequence is 15 residues long. Germline V gives CDR1 MRHNA, CDR2 SNTAGT.

This chain uses TRBV29-1 with TRBJ2-3; 10 bases are a match to TRBD1. The CDR3 has 14 residues. With 7 bases clipped from V and 3 bases from J, the junction kept 7 bases outside the gene matches. Germline CDR1 and CDR2: SQVTM and ANQGSEA. CDR3 protein: CSDRQGAGTDTQYF. The CDR3 DNA reads as TGCAGCGATCGACAGGGGGCTGGTACAGATACGCAGTATTTT.

This rearrangement joins TRBV18 to TRBJ2-6; 7 bases line up with TRBD1. Germline V gene data show CDR1 as KGHSH and CDR2 as LQKENI. The CDR3 has 18 residues. V lost 2 bases, J lost 4 bases, and 11 bases stayed unmatched. CDR3 DNA: TGTGCCAGCTCACCAGTGGCCACTACAGGGGACGGGGCCAACGTCCTGACTTTC. Amino acids: CASSPVATTGDGANVLTF.

The chain couples TRBV29-1 to TRBJ2-5; 7 nucleotides line up with TRBD2. V trimming: 3 bases; J trimming: 4 bases; junction bases outside the gene matches: 14. The CDR3 sequence is 16 residues long. The V gene's germline CDR1 is SQVTM and CDR2 ANQGSEA. This CDR3 reads CSVDGREKGYRETQYF. The DNA for the CDR3 is TGCAGCGTTGATGGGCGGGAGAAGGGGTATAGAGAGACCCAGTACTTC.

Comment on this clone: Within the sample, other DNA sequences also encode this same CDR3. V usage is TRBV5-1 and J usage is TRBJ1-6; D gene uncertain. The CDR3 loop spans 14 amino acids. Germline V CDR1 and CDR2: SGHRS, YFSETQ. With 0 bases removed from V and 5 bases from J, the gap between germline ends came to 6 bases. The CDR3 region is CASSLGLDNSPLHF. CDR3 bases: TGCGCCAGCAGCTTGGGTCTAGATAATTCACCCCTCCACTTT.

This chain links TRBV5-1 with TRBJ1-4; the D gene is possibly TRBD1 (5 bases). Germline V CDR1 and CDR2: SGHRS, YFSETQ. The CDR3 is 14 residues long. Trimming pared 3 bases from V and 8 bases from J, leaving 14 bases between. The CDR3 loop is CASSSGDREEKLFF. As DNA, the CDR3 is TGCGCCAGCAGCTCGGGGGATCGAGAAGAAAAACTGTTTTTT.

The J gene is TRBJ1-2, the V gene TRBV23-1, with 8 bases lining up with TRBD1. TRBV23-1 is an open reading frame, and its role is uncertain. This CDR3 comprises 18 residues. The J segment lost 0 bases and the V segment lost 6 bases, leaving 15 bases of the junction unmatched. DNA of the CDR3: TGCGCCAGCAGCCTACCTCCGAGCAGGGGGCGTACTAACTATGGCTACACCTTC. Its translation is CASSLPPSRGRTNYGYTF.

In nucleotides, the CDR3 is TGCGCCAGCAGCTTAACAGGGGTTTTAGGAAACACCATATATTTT. Its translation is CASSLTGVLGNTIYF. The rearrangement uses TRBV5-1 and TRBJ1-3; TRBD1 matches at 7 bases. The ends lost 2 bases at V and 4 bases at J; junction bases unmatched: 6. Germline loops: CDR1 SGHRS, CDR2 YFSETQ. The CDR3 sequence is 15 residues long.

CDR3 sequence reads: CASSVRGSGNTIYF. CDR3 coding DNA: TGTGCCAGCAGCGTCAGGGGCTCTGGAAACACCATATATTTT. The genes are TRBV5-6 and TRBJ1-3; maybe TRBD1 (6 bases). Per the germline V gene, CDR1 is SGHDT and CDR2 is YYEEEE. This CDR3 has 14 residues. V lost 4 bases and J 0 bases, leaving 8 bases between the germline ends.

The chain carries TRBV6-5 and TRBJ1-5; no reliable D call. Germline assignment: CDR1 MNHEY and CDR2 SVGAGI. The germline V and J ends were trimmed by 4 bases and 0 bases, with 7 bases remaining between them. This CDR3 contains 14 residues. In DNA, the CDR3 is TGTGCCAGCAGTTCTCTCCATAGCAATCAGCCCCAGCATTTT. Encoded protein: CASSSLHSNQPQHF.

This clone was detected once. The genes are TRBV9 and TRBJ2-3; 8 nucleotides agree with TRBD2. The trim removed 7 bases at V and 2 bases at J, leaving 6 bases unmatched. Germline CDR1 reads SGDLS; CDR2 reads YYNGEE. The CDR3 extends over 14 amino acids. The CDR3 here is CASGPGGNTDTQYF. The CDR3 DNA follows: TGTGCCAGCGGTCCGGGAGGGAACACAGATACGCAGTATTTT.

This sequence joins TRBV10-3 and TRBJ2-5, with TRBD1 identical over 8 bases. The V gene end was trimmed by 0 bases and the J gene end by 5 bases; junction bases not matched to a gene: 5. CDR1 is ENHRY, CDR2 SYGVKD, per germline. The CDR3 totals 15 residues. The CDR3: CAISESGQGMETQYF. The CDR3 nucleotides are TGTGCCATCAGTGAGTCAGGACAGGGAATGGAGACCCAGTACTTC.

This chain uses TRBV29-1 with TRBJ2-7, with 8 positions matching TRBD2. J gave up 4 bases and V 5 bases, and 7 bases lay outside the gene matches. Germline V CDR1 and CDR2: SQVTM, ANQGSEA. The CDR3 has 13 amino acids. Written as DNA, the CDR3 is TGCAGCGTTCGGACTAGCCTATCTTACGAGCAGTACTTC. Translation gives CSVRTSLSYEQYF.

The CDR3 DNA is TGTGCCAGTAGTGTTGGACAGGGTAGTTATAGCAATCAGCCCCAGCATTTT. Its protein product is CASSVGQGSYSNQPQHF. The chain recombines TRBV19 with TRBJ1-5; 8 nucleotides line up with TRBD1. This CDR3 contains 17 residues. V dropped 5 bases and J dropped 0; count of bases not matched to a gene: 9. Germline V gene data show CDR1 as LNHDA and CDR2 as SQIVND (reference sequence).

This rearrangement joins TRBV11-1 to TRBJ2-5; unclear D gene. V gave up 4 bases and J gave up 4 bases, with 19 bases separating them. Germline CDR1 is SGHAT and CDR2 is FQDESV (reference sequence). The CDR3 contains 16 residues. CDR3 protein: CASSYTPPGPGETQYF. CDR3 DNA sequence: TGTGCCAGCAGCTATACCCCCCCCGGTCCTGGAGAGACCCAGTACTTC.

The chain links TRBV2 to TRBJ2-2; 11 nucleotides align to TRBD2. The CDR3 runs 15 residues. V was pared by 6 bases and J by 4 bases, with 4 bases of the junction left unmatched. The germline V gene has CDR1 SNHLY and CDR2 FYNNEI. The CDR3: CASRGTSGATGELFF. For the CDR3, the DNA is TGTGCCAGCAGAGGGACTAGCGGAGCCACCGGGGAGCTGTTTTTT.

The DNA for the CDR3 is TGTGCCAGCAGCTTACGGGGCCCCACAGATACGCAGTATTTT. This sequence encodes CASSLRGPTDTQYF. The chain employs TRBV5-4 and TRBJ2-3; D tentatively fits TRBD1 or TRBD2 (5 bases each). V dropped 2 bases and J dropped 2 bases, with 9 bases sitting between them. The CDR3 has 14 residues. Germline lookup yields CDR1 SGHNT and CDR2 YYREEE (reference sequence).

This clone was counted a few times. V and J are TRBV30 and TRBJ1-1; 10 bases agree with TRBD1. The CDR3 length is 13 residues. V lost 5 bases and J lost 4; bases outside the gene matches: 4. From germline, CDR1 is GTSNPN and CDR2 SVGIG (reference sequence). The DNA for the CDR3 is TGTGCCTGGGCCAGACAGGGGGCCACTGAAGCTTTCTTT. Its protein is CAWARQGATEAFF.

The J gene is TRBJ1-2, the V gene TRBV6-5; possible D gene TRBD1, 6 bases. V lost 2 bases and J 6 bases, leaving 13 bases between the germline ends. The CDR3 length is 14 residues. Germline CDR1 and CDR2: MNHEY and SVGAGI. DNA for the CDR3: TGTGCCAGCAGTTACCGCGACAGGATGCATGGCTACACCTTC. It codes for CASSYRDRMHGYTF.

The chain couples TRBV23-1 to TRBJ1-2, with TRBD1 matching 7 bases. TRBV23-1 is sorted into the ORF group, with uncertain function. V lost 0 bases to trimming and J lost 3 bases; unmatched junction nucleotides: 7. CDR3 length equals 16 residues. The CDR3 DNA is TGCGCCAGCAGTCAATCTACGGGACAGTCGGACTATGGCTACACCTTC. Translating gives CASSQSTGQSDYGYTF.

The chain recombines TRBV6-4 with TRBJ2-3; D unresolved. The CDR3 spans 12 residues. The V end lost 9 bases, the J end lost 4 bases, and 11 bases lay between the germline ends. Germline V lookup: CDR1 MRHNA, CDR2 SNTAGT. The CDR3 here is CASRIQADTQYF. In DNA form, the CDR3 reads TGTGCCAGTCGGATTCAGGCAGATACGCAGTATTTT.

The chain is built from TRBV6-4 and TRBJ2-1, with 8 bases aligning to TRBD2. In germline, CDR1 is MRHNA, CDR2 SNTAGT. V shed 3 bases, J shed 5 bases, and the junction held 6 bases outside the gene matches. There are 15 residues in the CDR3. The chain's CDR3 is CASSEKAGENNEQFF. The CDR3 DNA follows: TGTGCCAGCAGTGAAAAAGCGGGAGAAAACAATGAGCAGTTCTTC.

This sequence joins TRBV30 and TRBJ1-2; D gene ambiguous. This CDR3 contains 12 residues. Trimming shortened V by 2 bases and J by 8 bases, and 12 bases separated the two germline ends. In germline, CDR1 is GTSNPN, CDR2 SVGIG (reference sequence). The DNA of the CDR3 is TGTGCCTGGAGTCAAGGAATTGGGGGCTACACCTTC. It is translated as CAWSQGIGGYTF. The full variable domain, its missing parts supplied by reference TRBV30 and TRBJ1-2, is SQTIHQWPATLVQPVGSPLSLECTVEGTSNPNLYWYRQAAGRGLQLLFYSVGIGQISSEVPQNLSASRPQDRQFILSSKKLLLSDSGFYLCAWSQGIGGYTFGSGTRLTVV.